Below are 23 T cell receptor beta chains sequenced from a single sample in a study of cytomegalovirus exposure and HLA in healthy donors. PCR used 60 Vbeta primers and 13 Jbeta primers. Profiled with immunoSEQ multiplex PCR; TCRdb holds only in-frame clones, not every one. Its clone listing holds 21,000 or so clones. The sample was PBMCs. Source of these receptors: a man aged 60 to 75 in good health and CMV-seropositive.

This sequence joins TRBV2 and TRBJ2-3; tentative D call: TRBD1 (5 bases). Per the germline V gene, CDR1 is SNHLY and CDR2 is FYNNEI. The CDR3 runs 15 residues. V was clipped by 2 bases and J by 2 bases, with 11 bases between them. CDR3 in DNA: TGTGCCAGCAGTGAAACAGGCCAATTCACAGATACGCAGTATTTT. Its translation: CASSETGQFTDTQYF. Combining the CDR3 with reference TRBV2 and TRBJ2-3 gives the whole variable domain EPEVTQTPSHQVTQMGQEVILRCVPISNHLYFYWYRQILGQKVEFLVSFYNNEISEKSEIFDDQFSVERPDGSNFTLKIRSTKLEDSAMYFCASSETGQFTDTQYFGPGTRLTVL.

The chain carries TRBV13 and TRBJ1-1; D unresolved. CDR1 and CDR2 (germline): PRHDT, FYEKMQ (reference sequence). The CDR3 has 13 amino acids. V was clipped by 2 bases and J by 4 bases, with 8 bases between them. The CDR3 region is CASSLRGFTEAFF. CDR3 coding DNA: TGTGCCAGCAGCTTACGGGGTTTCACTGAAGCTTTCTTT. Full variable domain (rest looked up from reference TRBV13 and TRBJ1-1): AAGVIQSPRHLIKEKRETATLKCYPIPRHDTVYWYQQGPGQDPQFLISFYEKMQSDKGSIPDRFSAQQFSDYHSELNMSSLELGDSALYFCASSLRGFTEAFFGQGTRLTVV.

This chain joins TRBV4-2 and TRBJ2-7; 9 nucleotides line up with TRBD1. This CDR3 has 15 amino acids. The germline V gene encodes CDR1 LGHNA and CDR2 YNFKEQ. V gave up 0 bases and J gave up 3 bases; unmatched junction bases: 3. The CDR3 DNA follows: TGTGCCAGCAGCCAAGACGGGACAGGGTTCTACGAGCAGTACTTC. Its translation is CASSQDGTGFYEQYF.

The chain combines TRBV9 with TRBJ2-1, with TRBD1 as a possible D gene (5 bases). Germline V CDR1 and CDR2: SGDLS, YYNGEE. This CDR3 contains 13 residues. Trimming took off 6 bases at V and 3 bases at J, with 10 bases between the two ends. CDR3 coding DNA: TGTGCCAGCAATACTGACAGCTACAATGAGCAGTTCTTC. Its protein is CASNTDSYNEQFF.

The V gene is TRBV15, the J gene TRBJ2-5; D is possibly TRBD1 (5 bases). CDR3 length: 15 residues. Germline lookup yields CDR1 LNHNV and CDR2 YYDKDF (reference sequence). Trimming left V 3 bases short and J 0 bases short, with 11 bases between. CDR3 protein: CATSSWGTDQETQYF. CDR3 nucleotides: TGTGCCACCAGCAGTTGGGGCACGGACCAAGAGACCCAGTACTTC.

V usage is TRBV5-1 and J usage is TRBJ2-3; TRBD1 matches 7 bases. V trimming: 4 bases; J trimming: 3 bases; junction bases outside the gene matches: 5. The CDR3 sequence is 14 residues long. Germline V gene lookup returns CDR1 SGHRS and CDR2 YFSETQ. The CDR3 DNA sequence: TGCGCCAGCAGCAAAGGACAGGAGACAGATACGCAGTATTTT. Its translation is CASSKGQETDTQYF.

The chain recombines TRBV19 with TRBJ1-5, with D maybe TRBD1 (5 bases). Germline V gene sequence: CDR1 LNHDA, CDR2 SQIVND (reference sequence). This CDR3 has 18 amino acids. Trimming took off 5 bases at V and 5 bases at J, with 25 bases between the two ends. CDR3 sequence reads: CASSPGDAGGGGDQPQHF. The CDR3 DNA reads as TGTGCCAGTAGTCCGGGGGACGCCGGAGGTGGCGGCGATCAGCCCCAGCATTTT.

Written as DNA, the CDR3 is TGTGCCAGCAGCTTCTCTATGAACACTGAAGCTTTCTTT. Translating gives CASSFSMNTEAFF. The J gene is TRBJ1-1, the V gene TRBV7-9, with unresolved D. The germline V and J ends were trimmed by 3 bases and 0 bases, with 5 bases remaining between them. CDR3 length: 13 residues. Per germline, CDR1 SEHNR and CDR2 FQNEAQ (reference sequence). Complete variable domain (other parts from reference TRBV7-9 and TRBJ1-1): DTGVSQNPRHKITKRGQNVTFRCDPISEHNRLYWYRQTLGQGPEFLTYFQNEAQLEKSRLLSDRFSAERPKGSFSTLEIQRTEQGDSAMYLCASSFSMNTEAFFGQGTRLTVV.

V gene TRBV27 combines with J gene TRBJ1-5, with 8 positions matching TRBD1. CDR3 length equals 14 residues. The J segment lost 6 bases and the V segment lost 5 bases, leaving 6 bases of the junction unmatched. Germline lookup yields CDR1 MNHEY and CDR2 SMNVEV (reference sequence). CDR3 protein: CASSPDRVGQPQHF. CDR3 bases: TGTGCCAGCAGTCCGGACAGGGTTGGTCAGCCCCAGCATTTT.

The gene calls are TRBV5-1 and TRBJ1-2; D is unresolved. V lost 4 bases and J lost 0, with 10 bases in between. Germline V lookup: CDR1 SGHRS, CDR2 YFSETQ. CDR3 length: 14 residues. The CDR3 here is CASSAGSTNYGYTF. The CDR3 DNA follows: TGCGCCAGCAGCGCGGGCAGCACTAACTATGGCTACACCTTC.

V is TRBV29-1 and J is TRBJ2-3; weak D call: TRBD2 (6 bases). Between the trimmed V and J ends, which lost 3 bases and 0 bases, there was a span of 13 bases. The CDR3 has 15 residues. The germline V gene encodes CDR1 SQVTM and CDR2 ANQGSEA. The CDR3 DNA is TGCAGCGTTGAGAGGGGTGCGGGGAGCACAGATACGCAGTATTTT. Protein product: CSVERGAGSTDTQYF.

The J gene is TRBJ2-1, the V gene TRBV15; 9 bases are a match to TRBD2. Germline V gene data show CDR1 as LNHNV and CDR2 as YYDKDF (reference sequence). This CDR3 contains 16 residues. The trim removed 0 bases at V and 9 bases at J, leaving 9 bases unmatched. The CDR3 DNA reads as TGTGCCACCAGCAGAGATACAGGGCTAGCGGGAATTGAGCAGTTCTTC. Amino acid sequence: CATSRDTGLAGIEQFF.

The chain combines TRBV18 with TRBJ2-7; D is possibly TRBD2 (5 bases). V dropped 3 bases and J dropped 5 bases, with 14 bases sitting between them. Germline CDR1 is KGHSH and CDR2 is LQKENI. This CDR3 is built from 14 residues. The CDR3 loop reads CASSPLGDPNEQYF. The CDR3 DNA is TGTGCCAGCTCACCCCTCGGGGATCCCAACGAGCAGTACTTC.

This chain connects TRBV30 to TRBJ1-4, with D maybe TRBD1 (6 bases). The CDR3 has 16 residues. Deletions cut 1 base from V and 5 bases from J, with 17 bases between. CDR1 is GTSNPN and CDR2 is SVGIG in the germline V gene (reference sequence). This CDR3 reads CAWSGASGGPNEKLFF. CDR3 sequence (DNA): TGTGCCTGGAGTGGGGCTTCGGGGGGGCCAAATGAAAAACTGTTTTTT. The variable domain in full, with the rest retrieved from reference TRBV30 and TRBJ1-4, is SQTIHQWPATLVQPVGSPLSLECTVEGTSNPNLYWYRQAAGRGLQLLFYSVGIGQISSEVPQNLSASRPQDRQFILSSKKLLLSDSGFYLCAWSGASGGPNEKLFFGSGTQLSVL.

The genes are TRBV5-1 and TRBJ1-1, with 10 bases fitting TRBD1. J was trimmed by 8 bases and V by 4 bases; bases with no gene match: 8. This CDR3 is built from 14 residues. Germline V lookup: CDR1 SGHRS, CDR2 YFSETQ. CDR3 nucleotide sequence: TGCGCCAGCAGCCCAAAAAGACAGGGGGCCGAAGCTTTCTTT. This codes for CASSPKRQGAEAFF. The complete variable domain, with remaining parts taken from reference TRBV5-1 and TRBJ1-1, reads KAGVTQTPRYLIKTRGQQVTLSCSPISGHRSVSWYQQTPGQGLQFLFEYFSETQRNKGNFPGRFSGRQFSNSRSEMNVSTLELGDSALYLCASSPKRQGAEAFFGQGTRLTVV.

CDR3 DNA sequence: TGCAGCGTCGACAGGGGGCGCACTGAAGCTTTCTTT. Its translation: CSVDRGRTEAFF. The chain has TRBV29-1 and TRBJ1-1, with 10 bases identical to TRBD1. V dropped 6 bases and J dropped 4; count of bases not matched to a gene: 2. This CDR3 is 12 amino acids long. CDR1 and CDR2 from the germline V gene are SQVTM and ANQGSEA.

V gene TRBV5-6 combines with J gene TRBJ1-2; D not resolved. Germline V CDR1 and CDR2: SGHDT, YYEEEE. This CDR3 region has 14 residues. V lost 0 bases and J lost 4, with 10 bases in between. The CDR3 nucleotides are TGTGCCAGCAGCTTGGATACTTCGGGCTATGGCTACACCTTC. This sequence encodes CASSLDTSGYGYTF. The whole variable domain, filled in from reference TRBV5-6 and TRBJ1-2, reads DAGVTQSPTHLIKTRGQQVTLRCSPKSGHDTVSWYQQALGQGPQFIFQYYEEEERQRGNFPDRFSGHQFPNYSSELNVNALLLGDSALYLCASSLDTSGYGYTFGSGTRLTVV.

The chain uses TRBV11-2 and TRBJ2-7, with 7 positions matching TRBD2. J was trimmed by 5 bases and V by 5 bases; bases with no gene match: 12. This CDR3 spans 15 amino acids. Germline V gene data show CDR1 as SGHAT and CDR2 as FQNNGV. CDR3 DNA: TGTGCCAGCAGCCTTGAGTCGGGAGGCCGTCACGAGCAGTACTTC. It is translated as CASSLESGGRHEQYF.

The chain uses TRBV9 and TRBJ2-7, with D perhaps TRBD2 (5 bases). Germline V gene lookup returns CDR1 SGDLS and CDR2 YYNGEE. The length of the CDR3 is 13 residues. Trimming pared 4 bases from V and 7 bases from J, leaving 15 bases between. CDR3 bases: TGTGCCAGCAGCCCCTATTCCACGGGGGAGCAGTACTTC. Translated, it gives CASSPYSTGEQYF.

CDR3 nucleotides: TGCGCCAGCAGCTTGGATGACAGGAATCAGCCCCAGCATTTT. Translated, it gives CASSLDDRNQPQHF. This sequence joins TRBV5-1 and TRBJ1-5; tentatively, D is TRBD1 (6 bases). Per germline, CDR1 SGHRS and CDR2 YFSETQ. This CDR3 is built from 14 residues. Trimming stripped 0 bases from V and 4 bases from J, with 8 bases between.

V usage is TRBV5-4 and J usage is TRBJ2-1; a weak D match, TRBD2 (5 bases). V was shortened by 3 bases and J by 5 bases, with 21 bases between the two germline ends. Germline assignment: CDR1 SGHNT and CDR2 YYREEE (reference sequence). The CDR3 loop spans 17 amino acids. In DNA, the CDR3 is TGTGCCAGCAGCTCGGGGTTGGGTAGCGCCTATGACAATGAGCAGTTCTTC. It yields the protein CASSSGLGSAYDNEQFF.

V is TRBV5-1 and J is TRBJ2-1; D ambiguous. Germline CDR1 is SGHRS and CDR2 is YFSETQ. V was shortened by 0 bases and J by 9 bases, with 4 bases between the two germline ends. This CDR3 region has 11 residues. The DNA of the CDR3 is TGCGCCAGCAGCTTGGATAGTGAGCAGTTCTTC. It codes for CASSLDSEQFF.

The genes are TRBV25-1 and TRBJ2-7; TRBD1 aligns across 7 bases. The trim removed 6 bases at V and 5 bases at J, leaving 7 bases unmatched. This CDR3 comprises 13 residues. Germline V gene lookup returns CDR1 MGHDK and CDR2 SYGVNS. The CDR3 nucleotides read TGTGCCAGCAGGCCGACAGGGATCCACGAGCAGTACTTC. This encodes CASRPTGIHEQYF.